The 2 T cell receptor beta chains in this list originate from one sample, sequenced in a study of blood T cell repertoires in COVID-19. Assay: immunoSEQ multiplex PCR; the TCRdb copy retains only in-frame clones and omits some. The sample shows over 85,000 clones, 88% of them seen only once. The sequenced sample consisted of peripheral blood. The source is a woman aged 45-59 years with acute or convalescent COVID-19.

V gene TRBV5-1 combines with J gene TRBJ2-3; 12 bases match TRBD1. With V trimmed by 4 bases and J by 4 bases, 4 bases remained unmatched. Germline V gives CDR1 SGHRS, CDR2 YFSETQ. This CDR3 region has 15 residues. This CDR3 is CASSGGQGAADTQYF. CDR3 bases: TGCGCCAGCAGCGGGGGACAGGGGGCGGCAGATACGCAGTATTTT.

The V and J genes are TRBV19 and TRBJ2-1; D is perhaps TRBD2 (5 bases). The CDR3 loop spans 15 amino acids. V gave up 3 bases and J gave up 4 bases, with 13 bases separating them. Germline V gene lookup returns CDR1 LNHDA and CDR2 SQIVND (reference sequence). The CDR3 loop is CASSMAGFQYNEQFF. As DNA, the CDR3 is TGTGCCAGTAGTATGGCGGGTTTCCAATACAATGAGCAGTTCTTC.